Given below is one T cell receptor (beta chain) in context. Its antigen target is currently unknown. No base qualities exist here, and no much larger clone lies one base off it. This specimen comes from a study of CD8 T cells in Susac syndrome (dated by TCRdb to the late 2010s). With respect to the entire study: Among the Susac syndrome patients who were sequenced, clinically active disease was present in about 6 and clinical remission was observed in 8 or 9. At the time of blood withdrawal, Susac syndrome patients were either therapy-naive, taking corticosteroids (with some also receiving IVIg), or on IVIg alone. Repertoire sequencing was used to test whether CD8+ T cell activation and differentiation in Susac syndrome was antigen driven. Summary of the overall study and its limitations: The number of individuals in the TCR sequencing and HLA analysis was acknowledged as relatively small. The CD4+ T cell repertoire of patients with Susac syndrome showed no detectable clonal expansion.

The V and J ends are trimmed by 2 bases and 3 bases, leaving 6 bases between them. Reading the germline V gene gives CDR1 SGHRS and CDR2 YFSETQ. The CDR3 goes from the cysteine to the phenylalanine over 13 residues. The DNA shown is the 39-base CDR3, in frame from base 1. Peripheral blood CD8+ and CD4+ T cells from healthy donors, Susac syndrome patients and multiple sclerosis patients were profiled using high-throughput TCR beta sequencing. Susac syndrome patients met recently defined diagnostic criteria for definite or probable disease. Bulk CD8+ and CD4+ T cells were purified magnetically by negative isolation, whereas CD8+ TEMRA cells were enriched by FACS. Blood was collected in EDTA tubes and processed within 24 hours, with PBMCs isolated through density gradient centrifugation. PBMCs intended for TCR sequencing were frozen in liquid nitrogen and were later thawed in a 37 degrees C water bath. Purity of sorted or isolated CD4+, CD8+ and CD8+ TEMRA cells was at least 90%.

RNA was extracted with the RNeasy kit and roughly 0.5 to 1 ug was reverse transcribed using random hexamers. TCR beta CDR3 regions were amplified with the immunoSEQ multiplex PCR assay covering 54 Vbeta and 13 Jbeta segments. To correct PCR amplification bias, a synthetic template baseline was used for both primer optimization and computational correction. Per the source publication's procedure: Reads were annotated to V, D and J genes according to IMGT and were analyzed with immunoSEQ Analyzer, with only productive sequences retained. To calculate clonality, Shannon entropy was normalized by log2 of the number of productive unique sequences and then subtracted from one. For each patient and control, public and private clones were evaluated within the 100 most prevalent clones. Susac-specific clones were defined as absent from healthy and MS cohorts, about 1,100 published viral clones and other ImmuneACCESS disease sequences. In-frame beta chains were kept once TCRdb had trimmed the public reads at Q25 with fastp and called clones with MiXCR. Every distinct CDR3 protein forms one entry, paired with its most common genes and DNA. TCRdb, not the original authors, processed these V and J calls. The sample records about 120,000 distinct CDR3 sequences, just over 95% of which are singletons. Roughly 0.14% of the sample rests with the top ten.

The sample was CD4+ T cells from PBMCs. The receptor's source is a human donor with Susac syndrome. This receptor chain uses TRBV5-1 and TRBJ2-4; confidence is insufficient to name the D gene. In nucleotide form, the sequence is TGCGCCAGCAGCTTAGACAACAAAAACATTCAGTACTTC. The translation is CASSLDNKNIQYF.